The rows below give T cell receptor beta chains drawn from one sample of a study of spatial heterogeneity in lung cancer. TCRdb ran MiXCR on the 5' RACE reads and lists one entry per CDR3 protein. The sample has about 10,000 distinct CDR3 sequences, about 23% seen once. The starting material was PBMCs, obtained at follow-up. The receptors here all came from a female donor with early-stage non-small cell lung cancer. The CDR3 runs from the conserved cysteine through the conserved F or W. The order of the fields is J gene, V gene, clone size, D gene, CDR3 DNA, CDR3 protein. A D gene is named only where the DNA matches it firmly. A row's size may be missing; if present it is once, few, many or a size class.

j_gene: TRBJ2-2; v_gene: TRBV12-3/TRBV12-4; abundance: medium-sized; d_gene: TRBD1; CDR3nt: TGTGCCAGCAGTGGGACAGGGGCCAACACCGGGGAGCTGTTTTTT; CDR3aa: CASSGTGANTGELFF
j_gene: TRBJ2-7; v_gene: TRBV27; abundance: .; d_gene: .; CDR3nt: TGTGCCAGCAGCGGAAGGGCAACCTACGAGCAGTACTTC; CDR3aa: CASSGRATYEQYF
j_gene: TRBJ2-1; v_gene: TRBV29-1; abundance: .; d_gene: TRBD2; CDR3nt: TGCAGCGTTGAAAAGGGGACTATCGAGGCCAATGAGCAGTTCTTC; CDR3aa: CSVEKGTIEANEQFF
j_gene: TRBJ2-7; v_gene: TRBV5-1; abundance: few; d_gene: .; CDR3nt: TGCGCCAGCAGCTTGGGAAGTAAGATGGACGAGCAGTACTTC; CDR3aa: CASSLGSKMDEQYF
j_gene: TRBJ2-3; v_gene: TRBV5-1; abundance: medium-sized; d_gene: .; CDR3nt: TGCGCCAGCAGCTTACGGGGACGCACAGATACGCAGTATTTT; CDR3aa: CASSLRGRTDTQYF
j_gene: TRBJ2-7; v_gene: TRBV3-1; abundance: few; d_gene: .; CDR3nt: TGTGCCAGCAGCCAAGTTGAGACTAGGAACGAGCAGTACTTC; CDR3aa: CASSQVETRNEQYF
j_gene: TRBJ2-1; v_gene: TRBV18; abundance: .; d_gene: .; CDR3nt: TGTGCCAGCTCACCAGGGCCGGAGCAGTTCTTC; CDR3aa: CASSPGPEQFF
j_gene: TRBJ1-2; v_gene: TRBV11-2; abundance: .; d_gene: TRBD1; CDR3nt: TGTGCCAGCAGCGCCACAGGGGCGAGCTACACCTTC; CDR3aa: CASSATGASYTF
j_gene: TRBJ2-3; v_gene: TRBV28; abundance: .; d_gene: TRBD2; CDR3nt: TGTGCCAGCAGGCCGACTAGCGGGAGGCCCCCAGACGGCACAGATACGCAGTATTTT; CDR3aa: CASRPTSGRPPDGTDTQYF
j_gene: TRBJ2-2; v_gene: TRBV11-3; abundance: .; d_gene: TRBD1; CDR3nt: TGTGCCAGCAGCACTCACAGGGGGTCGGACGGGGAGCTGTTTTTT; CDR3aa: CASSTHRGSDGELFF
j_gene: TRBJ2-5; v_gene: TRBV5-4; abundance: .; d_gene: .; CDR3nt: TGTGCCAGCAGCTTAGGACTCCAAGAGACAGGGACCCAGTACTTC; CDR3aa: CASSLGLQETGTQYF
j_gene: TRBJ2-5; v_gene: TRBV10-3; abundance: medium-sized; d_gene: .; CDR3nt: TGTGCCATCAGTGAGGCTAGCGCGATAGGAGAGACCCAGTACTTC; CDR3aa: CAISEASAIGETQYF
j_gene: TRBJ1-1; v_gene: TRBV7-3; abundance: few; d_gene: TRBD1; CDR3nt: TGTGCCAGCAGCGCGACAGGGAGGAACACTGAAGCTTTCTTT; CDR3aa: CASSATGRNTEAFF
j_gene: TRBJ2-2; v_gene: TRBV3-1; abundance: few; d_gene: .; CDR3nt: TGTGCCAGCAGCCAATCCGTTAACACCGGGGAGCTGTTTTTT; CDR3aa: CASSQSVNTGELFF
j_gene: TRBJ1-1; v_gene: TRBV29-1; abundance: few; d_gene: .; CDR3nt: TGCAGCGTTACCGTGACAGCGAACACTGAAGCTTTCTTT; CDR3aa: CSVTVTANTEAFF
j_gene: TRBJ2-3; v_gene: TRBV6-2/TRBV6-3; abundance: .; d_gene: .; CDR3nt: TGTGCCAGCGGGAGGCCAGATACGCAGTATTTT; CDR3aa: CASGRPDTQYF
j_gene: TRBJ2-1; v_gene: TRBV5-1; abundance: few; d_gene: .; CDR3nt: TGCGCCAGCACGGAGACTTCTGGCTCCTACAATGAGCAGTTCTTC; CDR3aa: CASTETSGSYNEQFF
j_gene: TRBJ2-3; v_gene: TRBV5-6; abundance: .; d_gene: .; CDR3nt: TGTGCCAGCAGAGCCTTGGTAGCAGGCGTTACAGATACGCAGTATTTT; CDR3aa: CASRALVAGVTDTQYF
j_gene: TRBJ2-1; v_gene: TRBV10-3; abundance: few; d_gene: TRBD2; CDR3nt: TGTGCCATCAGTGAGTCTAGCGGGAGGGCCGGTGAGCAGTTCTTC; CDR3aa: CAISESSGRAGEQFF
j_gene: TRBJ2-5; v_gene: TRBV10-2; abundance: medium-sized; d_gene: TRBD1; CDR3nt: TGCGCCAGCAGAGTGGGACAGGGAGAAGAGACCCAGTACTTC; CDR3aa: CASRVGQGEETQYF
j_gene: TRBJ2-1; v_gene: TRBV28; abundance: .; d_gene: TRBD1; CDR3nt: TGTGCCAGCAGTCCCTTAGGACAGGGAAACAATGAGCAGTTCTTC; CDR3aa: CASSPLGQGNNEQFF
j_gene: TRBJ1-2; v_gene: TRBV20-1; abundance: .; d_gene: TRBD1; CDR3nt: TGCAGTGCTCGGACAGGGTACGAGTATGGCTACACCTTC; CDR3aa: CSARTGYEYGYTF
j_gene: TRBJ2-3; v_gene: TRBV6-5; abundance: few; d_gene: .; CDR3nt: TGTGCCAGCAGTTACTCCACAGGAACAAGCACAGATACGCAGTATTTT; CDR3aa: CASSYSTGTSTDTQYF
j_gene: TRBJ2-7; v_gene: TRBV11-2; abundance: .; d_gene: .; CDR3nt: TGTGCCAGCAGCTCCCCCTACGAGCAGTACTTC; CDR3aa: CASSSPYEQYF
j_gene: TRBJ2-1; v_gene: TRBV7-9; abundance: .; d_gene: .; CDR3nt: TGTGCCAGCAGCTCGACTACGGACAATGAGCAGTTCTTC; CDR3aa: CASSSTTDNEQFF
j_gene: TRBJ2-4; v_gene: TRBV6-5; abundance: .; d_gene: TRBD1; CDR3nt: TGTGCCAGCAGCCGGAGACAGGGGAGAAACATTCAGTACTTC; CDR3aa: CASSRRQGRNIQYF
j_gene: TRBJ1-1; v_gene: TRBV15; abundance: .; d_gene: .; CDR3nt: TGTGCCACCAAGAGGGGACTGAACACTGAAGCTTTCTTT; CDR3aa: CATKRGLNTEAFF
j_gene: TRBJ2-3; v_gene: TRBV5-6; abundance: few; d_gene: .; CDR3nt: TGTGCCAGCGGGAAACAGGTCACAGATACGCAGTATTTT; CDR3aa: CASGKQVTDTQYF
j_gene: TRBJ2-3; v_gene: TRBV29-1; abundance: .; d_gene: TRBD2; CDR3nt: TGCAGCGTTGGACTAGCGGGAAGCACAGATACGCAGTATTTT; CDR3aa: CSVGLAGSTDTQYF
j_gene: TRBJ2-5; v_gene: TRBV29-1; abundance: .; d_gene: .; CDR3nt: TGCAGCGTTCCTAGTAGGTGGGCCGAAGAGACCCAGTACTTC; CDR3aa: CSVPSRWAEETQYF
j_gene: TRBJ2-7; v_gene: TRBV7-8; abundance: .; d_gene: TRBD2; CDR3nt: TGTGCCAGCAGCTTAGAGGCGGGAGGGCCTTACGAGCAGTACTTC; CDR3aa: CASSLEAGGPYEQYF
j_gene: TRBJ2-1; v_gene: TRBV19; abundance: .; d_gene: TRBD1; CDR3nt: TGTGCCAGTAGCCATGCCCCAGGGGGCAGGAGTAGCGCCTACAATGAGCAGTTCTTC; CDR3aa: CASSHAPGGRSSAYNEQFF
j_gene: TRBJ2-2; v_gene: TRBV7-8; abundance: .; d_gene: .; CDR3nt: TGTGCCAGCAGCTGGGGGGGCGTCGGGAACACCGGGGAGCTGTTTTTT; CDR3aa: CASSWGGVGNTGELFF
j_gene: TRBJ2-1; v_gene: TRBV7-8; abundance: .; d_gene: TRBD2; CDR3nt: TGTGCCAGCAGCACGGGATCCGGGACTAGCAGCTACAATGAGCAGTTCTTC; CDR3aa: CASSTGSGTSSYNEQFF
j_gene: TRBJ2-5; v_gene: TRBV10-3; abundance: .; d_gene: .; CDR3nt: TGTGCCATCAGTAATGAGGAGACCCAGTACTTC; CDR3aa: CAISNEETQYF
j_gene: TRBJ2-1; v_gene: TRBV5-1; abundance: medium-sized; d_gene: TRBD2; CDR3nt: TGCGCCAGCAGCTTGTTTAAGGCGGGAGCTGGTTCCTACAATGAGCAGTTCTTC; CDR3aa: CASSLFKAGAGSYNEQFF
j_gene: TRBJ1-6; v_gene: TRBV7-2; abundance: medium-sized; d_gene: .; CDR3nt: TGTGCCAGCAGGCAACAGCATAATTCACCCCTCCACTTT; CDR3aa: CASRQQHNSPLHF
j_gene: TRBJ1-1; v_gene: TRBV7-2; abundance: .; d_gene: .; CDR3nt: TGTGCCAGCAGCTTGGGCCCCCCCATCTCTGAAGCTTTCTTT; CDR3aa: CASSLGPPISEAFF
j_gene: TRBJ2-1; v_gene: TRBV28; abundance: .; d_gene: TRBD2; CDR3nt: TGTGCCAGCAGCCTAGCGGGAGGTGTCTCCTACAATGAGCAGTTCTTC; CDR3aa: CASSLAGGVSYNEQFF
j_gene: TRBJ1-2; v_gene: TRBV5-1; abundance: medium-sized; d_gene: .; CDR3nt: TGCGCCAGCAGCGCCCGTGATGACTATGGCTACACCTTC; CDR3aa: CASSARDDYGYTF
j_gene: TRBJ2-7; v_gene: TRBV7-8; abundance: few; d_gene: .; CDR3nt: TGTGCCAGCAGCCTTAGTTTCGGGGCGGGCGTCATCTACGAGCAGTACTTC; CDR3aa: CASSLSFGAGVIYEQYF
j_gene: TRBJ2-7; v_gene: TRBV7-9; abundance: medium-sized; d_gene: .; CDR3nt: TGTGCCAGCAGCTTAGCGGCGACCAGTAGACTTACCTACGAGCAGTACTTC; CDR3aa: CASSLAATSRLTYEQYF
j_gene: TRBJ2-5; v_gene: TRBV7-2; abundance: few; d_gene: TRBD2; CDR3nt: TGTGCCAGCAGCCTGTCGCGGGGGTACCAAGAGACCCAGTACTTC; CDR3aa: CASSLSRGYQETQYF
j_gene: TRBJ2-3; v_gene: TRBV2; abundance: .; d_gene: TRBD2; CDR3nt: TGTGCCAGCAGTGAAGAGGGACTAGCGGGAGTGACAGATACGCAGTATTTT; CDR3aa: CASSEEGLAGVTDTQYF
j_gene: TRBJ2-5; v_gene: TRBV24-1; abundance: .; d_gene: .; CDR3nt: TGTGCCACCAGTGATAGCAGGGCTCAAGAGACCCAGTACTTC; CDR3aa: CATSDSRAQETQYF
j_gene: TRBJ2-5; v_gene: TRBV7-9; abundance: few; d_gene: TRBD2; CDR3nt: TGTGCCAGCAGCCCGGGAGGTCCTGCGGAGACCCAGTACTTC; CDR3aa: CASSPGGPAETQYF
j_gene: TRBJ2-1; v_gene: TRBV28; abundance: medium-sized; d_gene: .; CDR3nt: TGTGCCAGCAGTTTGATGTGGGGTGAGCAGTTCTTC; CDR3aa: CASSLMWGEQFF
j_gene: TRBJ2-2; v_gene: TRBV27; abundance: few; d_gene: .; CDR3nt: TGTGCCAGCAGTTTAACCCTGGGACTGAGCACCGGGGAGCTGTTTTTT; CDR3aa: CASSLTLGLSTGELFF
j_gene: TRBJ1-2; v_gene: TRBV20-1; abundance: .; d_gene: .; CDR3nt: TGCAGTGCTAGAGAAAGGGGACCCTTCTATGCCTACACCTTC; CDR3aa: CSARERGPFYAYTF
j_gene: TRBJ1-4; v_gene: TRBV19; abundance: medium-sized; d_gene: .; CDR3nt: TGTGCCAGTAGTATCAGAGACAGTGAAAAACTGTTTTTT; CDR3aa: CASSIRDSEKLFF
j_gene: TRBJ2-2; v_gene: TRBV5-5; abundance: .; d_gene: .; CDR3nt: TGTGCCAGCACCTTTCCGGGCACGCAGAACACCGGGGAGCTGTTTTTT; CDR3aa: CASTFPGTQNTGELFF
j_gene: TRBJ2-2; v_gene: TRBV27; abundance: .; d_gene: TRBD2; CDR3nt: TGTGCCAGCAAGAAGCGGGAGGACACCGGGGAGCTGTTTTTT; CDR3aa: CASKKREDTGELFF